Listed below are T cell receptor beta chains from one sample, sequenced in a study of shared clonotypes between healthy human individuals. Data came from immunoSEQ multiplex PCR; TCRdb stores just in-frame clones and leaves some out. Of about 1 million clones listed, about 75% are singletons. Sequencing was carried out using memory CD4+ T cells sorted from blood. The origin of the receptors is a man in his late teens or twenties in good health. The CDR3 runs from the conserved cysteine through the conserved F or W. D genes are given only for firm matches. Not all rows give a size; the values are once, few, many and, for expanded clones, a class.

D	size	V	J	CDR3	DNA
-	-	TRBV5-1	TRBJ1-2	CASWVRKTYGYTF	TGCGCCAGCTGGGTTCGAAAGACCTATGGCTACACCTTC
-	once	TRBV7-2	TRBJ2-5	CASSPGGTQRETQYF	TGTGCCAGCAGCCCTGGGGGGACCCAGAGAGAGACCCAGTACTTC
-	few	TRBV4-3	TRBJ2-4	CASSQVEGSNIQYF	TGCGCCAGCAGCCAAGTTGAGGGTTCAAACATTCAGTACTTC
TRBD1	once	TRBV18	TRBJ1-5	CASSPPGTGGTQPQHF	TGTGCCAGCTCACCACCCGGGACAGGGGGGACTCAGCCCCAGCATTTT
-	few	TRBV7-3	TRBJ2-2	CASSPAGGGIPGELFF	TGTGCCAGCAGCCCGGCAGGGGGGGGCATCCCCGGGGAGCTGTTTTTT
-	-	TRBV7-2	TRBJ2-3	CASSPAPGLTDTQYF	TGTGCCAGCAGCCCCGCGCCAGGACTCACAGATACGCAGTATTTT
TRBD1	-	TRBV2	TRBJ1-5	CASSEALGQDNQPQHF	TGTGCCAGCAGTGAAGCTCTAGGACAGGATAATCAGCCCCAGCATTTT
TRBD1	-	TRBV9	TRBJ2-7	CASSVGTGGRREQYF	TGTGCCAGCAGCGTGGGGACAGGGGGAAGGCGCGAGCAGTACTTC
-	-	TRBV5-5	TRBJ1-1	CASSLGYNTEAFF	TGTGCCAGCAGCTTGGGATATAACACTGAAGCTTTCTTT
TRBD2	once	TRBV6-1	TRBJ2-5	CASRAGLAVQETQYF	TGTGCCAGCAGAGCGGGACTAGCGGTTCAAGAGACCCAGTACTTC
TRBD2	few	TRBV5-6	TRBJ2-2	CASSPRVLAGTTGELFF	TGTGCCAGCAGCCCTCGGGTCCTAGCGGGAACCACCGGGGAGCTGTTTTTT
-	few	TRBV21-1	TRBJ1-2	CASSRKNRVLRGDYGYTF	TGTGCCAGCAGCAGAAAGAACAGGGTTTTGCGGGGTGACTATGGCTACACCTTC
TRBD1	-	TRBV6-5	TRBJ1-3	CASSDGTVRNTIYF	TGTGCCAGCAGTGACGGGACAGTCCGAAACACCATATATTTT
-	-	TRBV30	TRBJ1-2	CAYSWEPNYGYTF	TGTGCCTACTCATGGGAGCCTAACTATGGCTACACCTTC
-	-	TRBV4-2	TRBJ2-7	CASSPEWGDEQYF	TGTGCCAGCAGCCCGGAGTGGGGGGACGAGCAGTACTTC
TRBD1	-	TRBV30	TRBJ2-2	CAWRITGGTGELFF	TGTGCCTGGAGGATTACAGGGGGAACCGGGGAGCTGTTTTTT
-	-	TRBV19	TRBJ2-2	CASQSRTVNTGELFF	TGTGCCAGTCAGTCTCGGACAGTGAACACCGGGGAGCTGTTTTTT
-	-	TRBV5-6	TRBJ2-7	CASSRGGLEQYF	TGTGCCAGCAGCCGAGGGGGGCTCGAGCAGTACTTC
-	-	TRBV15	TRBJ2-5	CATSISYQETQYF	TGTGCCACCAGCATCTCGTACCAAGAGACCCAGTACTTC
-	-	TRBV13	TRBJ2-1	CASSWGRSYNEQFF	TGTGCCAGCAGCTGGGGACGCTCCTACAATGAGCAGTTCTTC
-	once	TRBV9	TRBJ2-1	CASSEAGNNEQFF	TGTGCCAGCAGCGAAGCAGGCAACAATGAGCAGTTCTTC
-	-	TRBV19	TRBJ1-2	CATRDGGLVGGYTF	TGTGCCACCCGGGACGGAGGATTAGTGGGCGGCTACACCTTC
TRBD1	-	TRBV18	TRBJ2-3	CASRQGVGLADTQYF	TGTGCCAGCCGACAGGGGGTTGGTCTGGCGGATACGCAGTATTTT
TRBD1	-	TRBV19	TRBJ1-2	CASSEQGSYGYTF	TGTGCCAGTAGTGAACAGGGGAGCTATGGCTACACCTTC
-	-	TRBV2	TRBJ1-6	CASSEALRRNSPLHF	TGTGCCAGCAGTGAAGCCCTAAGGAGGAATTCACCCCTCCACTTT
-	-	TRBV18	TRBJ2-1	CASSPGSGAYNEQFF	TGTGCCAGCTCACCAGGTAGCGGTGCCTACAATGAGCAGTTCTTC
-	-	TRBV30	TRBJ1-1	CAWSIGRSTEAFF	TGTGCCTGGAGTATTGGCCGGAGCACTGAAGCTTTCTTT
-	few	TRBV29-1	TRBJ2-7	CSARVQDLWQYF	TGCAGCGCCCGGGTACAGGACCTTTGGCAGTACTTC
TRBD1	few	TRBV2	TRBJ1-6	CASSRDRGASSPLHF	TGTGCCAGCAGCAGGGACAGGGGGGCTTCTTCACCCCTCCACTTT